This section outlines one T cell receptor (beta chain) sequence together with its context. The authors ran a second PCR of roughly 6 to 12 cycles using a sample-barcoded 5' primer and a J-beta primer mix. TCRdb passed the 5' RACE reads through MiXCR, listing each CDR3 protein once. The profile covers around 990,000 distinct CDR3 sequences, with roughly 24% appearing a single time and about 0.72% taken by the ten largest. This record belongs to a study of blood T cells in healthy people across ages. These data are also associated with another study on T cells of mothers and their children. In that study: A few mothers and their six children, all healthy Caucasians, donated. Every mother supplied over 8 million TCR beta CDR3 reads and every child a few million. There was no detection of any persistent microchimeric T cell clones.

The TCR was taken from a girl aged 2 to 9 in good health. Sequenced input: blood.

The CDR3 coding sequence is TGTGCCAGCAGTGGCGACCGGGAGTTTTACACCGGGGAGCTGTTTTTT. Its protein product is CASSGDREFYTGELFF. The chain uses TRBV25-1 and TRBJ2-2, with D possibly TRBD2 on 6 matching bases. Germline loops: CDR1 MGHDK, CDR2 SYGVNS. The V and J ends lost 4 bases and 3 bases respectively, with 15 bases between them. The CDR3 runs 16 residues.